These T cell receptor beta chains were read from a single sample in a study of response to subunit inactivated influenza vaccine. Using its own MiXCR run on the RT-PCR reads, TCRdb lists one record per CDR3 protein. The sample includes just under 550,000 distinct CDR3 sequences, roughly 25% of them seen just once. These sequences were also reported in another study, on T cells expressing NK-cell markers.

Material: CD4+ T cells sorted from PBMCs, obtained 12 days after vaccination. The receptors stem from a middle-aged man who received an inactivated influenza vaccine. Each CDR3 is given with its conserved first and last residue. The order of the fields is D gene, clone size, J gene, V gene, CDR3 DNA, CDR3 protein. D genes are given only for firm matches. Clone sizes are given selectively: once, few, many, or a class where the clone is expanded.

TRBD1	.	TRBJ2-2	TRBV3-1	TGTGCCAGCAGCCAGGGACAGGGGGTCACCGGGGAGCTGTTTTTT	CASSQGQGVTGELFF
.	.	TRBJ2-7	TRBV4-3	TGCGCCAGCAGCCAAGATTACCACAGGAGCTACGAGCAGTACTTC	CASSQDYHRSYEQYF
TRBD1	few	TRBJ2-7	TRBV18	TGTGCCAGCTCACCACTCCGTGGGACAGGGGTTACCTACGAGCAGTACTTC	CASSPLRGTGVTYEQYF
.	.	TRBJ2-6	TRBV2	TGTGCCAGCAGTGTGGCGCGCATCTCTGGGGCCAACGTCCTGACTTTC	CASSVARISGANVLTF
.	.	TRBJ1-1	TRBV20-1	TGCAGTGTGCAATCTAGGACTGTAGCTTTCTTT	CSVQSRTVAFF
.	few	TRBJ1-1	TRBV7-9	TGTGCCAGCAGCCAAATGCAAGACACTGAAGCTTTCTTT	CASSQMQDTEAFF
.	few	TRBJ2-5	TRBV7-2	TGTGCCAGCAGCTTATTGGGTCAGCAAGAGACCCAGTACTTC	CASSLLGQQETQYF
TRBD2	.	TRBJ2-7	TRBV6-5	TGTGCCAGCAGTTACCGCGCTAGCGGGAGGGCCACCTACGAGCAGTACTTC	CASSYRASGRATYEQYF
TRBD2	.	TRBJ2-7	TRBV20-1	TGCAGTGCTAGAGGTCTAGCGGGATCCGAGCAGTACTTC	CSARGLAGSEQYF
.	few	TRBJ2-7	TRBV2	TGTGCCAGCAGCGTAGGGACGGATTACGAGCAGTACTTC	CASSVGTDYEQYF
.	many	TRBJ2-3	TRBV7-3	TGTGCCAGCAGCCTTTTGGGAGGCTTCGGCACAGATACGCAGTATTTT	CASSLLGGFGTDTQYF
TRBD1	.	TRBJ2-1	TRBV27	TGTGCCAGCAGTCCGCCGGGACAGCTGGACCAACGCGGGCAGTTCTTC	CASSPPGQLDQRGQFF
TRBD2	.	TRBJ2-5	TRBV6-5	TGTGCCAGCAGTTCCCGGGGGACTAGCGGGAGTCGGGAGACCCAGTACTTC	CASSSRGTSGSRETQYF
TRBD2	few	TRBJ2-7	TRBV6-1	TGTGCCAGCAGTGAAAATCTAGCGGTATCCTACGAGCAGTACTTC	CASSENLAVSYEQYF
.	many	TRBJ2-2	TRBV18	TGTGCCAGCTCACCTAGCACGCTAGGATACACGAACACCGGGGAGCTGTTTTTT	CASSPSTLGYTNTGELFF
.	few	TRBJ1-2	TRBV12-3/TRBV12-4	TGTGCCAGCAGTTATCACAGGGCGGCGATCTATGGCTACACCTTC	CASSYHRAAIYGYTF
.	few	TRBJ2-6	TRBV5-4	TGTGCCAGCAGTATGACGGGGACTGGGGCCAACGTCCTGACTTTC	CASSMTGTGANVLTF
.	few	TRBJ1-1	TRBV6-2/TRBV6-3	TGTGCCAGCACCCTCGGACGGGGGAGCACCACTGAAGCTTTCTTT	CASTLGRGSTTEAFF
.	.	TRBJ1-5	TRBV19	TGTGCCAGTAGACCGAGACACCTTCTTCATAGCAATCAGCCCCAGCATTTT	CASRPRHLLHSNQPQHF
.	.	TRBJ1-3	TRBV19	TGTGCCAGTACCACCCCGGGCCTTCGAAACACCATATATTTT	CASTTPGLRNTIYF
.	many	TRBJ2-1	TRBV5-6	TGTGCCAGCAGCATCGACGCGGTGGATGAGCAGTTCTTC	CASSIDAVDEQFF
.	.	TRBJ2-7	TRBV29-1	TGCAGCGTTGTTCGGGACTCCTACGAGCAGTACTTC	CSVVRDSYEQYF
TRBD1	many	TRBJ2-5	TRBV5-1	TGCGCCAGCAGCTTTGGGACAGCAAAAGAGACCCAGTACTTC	CASSFGTAKETQYF
.	few	TRBJ2-3	TRBV6-2/TRBV6-3	TGTGCCAGCAGTTCCCTCCGGGACAACACAGATACGCAGTATTTT	CASSSLRDNTDTQYF
.	few	TRBJ1-4	TRBV5-1	TGCGCCAGCAGCTTGGACATAACTAATGAAAAACTGTTTTTT	CASSLDITNEKLFF
.	few	TRBJ2-2	TRBV20-1	TGCAGTGCTTCCGGGACTCTGACCGGGGAGCTGTTTTTT	CSASGTLTGELFF
.	few	TRBJ2-7	TRBV28	TGTGCCAGCGGGCCTAGCGTCTACGAGCAGTACTTC	CASGPSVYEQYF
.	few	TRBJ2-6	TRBV15	TGTGCCACCAGCACCGGCCAGGGAAGGGCTGGGGCCAACGTCCTGACTTTC	CATSTGQGRAGANVLTF
.	few	TRBJ2-6	TRBV4-2	TGTGCCAGCAGCCAAGATTTTTTTGCAGGGGTGATCGGGGCCAACGTCCTGACTTTC	CASSQDFFAGVIGANVLTF
.	.	TRBJ2-1	TRBV11-2	TGTGCCAGCAGCTTAGAGAGGGTGAATGAGCAGTTCTTC	CASSLERVNEQFF
.	.	TRBJ2-6	TRBV28	TGTGCCAGCACCCCGGGGCGGGCCAACGTCCTGACTTTC	CASTPGRANVLTF
.	.	TRBJ1-1	TRBV7-7	TGTGCTAGCAGCTTGAGGGAGGGGACTGAAGCTTTCTTT	CASSLREGTEAFF
TRBD2	few	TRBJ2-5	TRBV20-1	TGCAGTGCTAGCAGACTAGCGGGAGTAATTGGTAGCGAGACCCAGTACTTC	CSASRLAGVIGSETQYF
TRBD1	.	TRBJ1-2	TRBV9	TGTGCCAGCAGCCCCAAGACAGGGGCTAACTATGGCTACACCTTC	CASSPKTGANYGYTF
.	few	TRBJ1-1	TRBV11-2	TGTGCCAGCAGCGAGCGTTTGAGGAACACTGAAGCTTTCTTT	CASSERLRNTEAFF
.	few	TRBJ1-6	TRBV7-2	TGTGCCAGCAGCTTACCGGGCTCCAATAATTCACCCCTCCACTTT	CASSLPGSNNSPLHF
TRBD1	.	TRBJ1-5	TRBV12-3/TRBV12-4	TGTGCCAGCAGTCTACGAGGGGGCGGGCAGCCCCAGCATTTT	CASSLRGGGQPQHF
TRBD1	.	TRBJ2-1	TRBV5-1	TGCGCCAGCGGACAGGGCCTCGACAATGAGCAGTTCTTC	CASGQGLDNEQFF
TRBD1	many	TRBJ1-1	TRBV7-2	TGTGCCAGCAGGGCTAGCCAGGGGGCGTACACTGAAGCTTTCTTT	CASRASQGAYTEAFF
.	many	TRBJ1-1	TRBV29-1	TGCAGCGTTACGGAGTTGAACACTGAAGCTTTCTTT	CSVTELNTEAFF
TRBD1	.	TRBJ1-5	TRBV18	TGTGCCAGCTCACCGGGACAGCCTAGCAATCAGCCCCAGCATTTT	CASSPGQPSNQPQHF
.	.	TRBJ2-7	TRBV20-1	TGCAGTGCTAGAGATATTCGGAGGGGAGGACAGGACCGCTACGAGCAGTACTTC	CSARDIRRGGQDRYEQYF
TRBD1	few	TRBJ1-1	TRBV7-6	TGTGCCAGCAGCCCAGCTCCTAGCAGGGGGCTGAACACTGAAGCTTTCTTT	CASSPAPSRGLNTEAFF
TRBD1	few	TRBJ1-2	TRBV7-2	TGTGCCAGCAGCCCGGACAGGGTTTTAGTCTACACCTTC	CASSPDRVLVYTF
.	many	TRBJ1-5	TRBV6-2/TRBV6-3	TGTGCCAGCAGTTACTCGTTCCGGGGGAATCAGCCCCAGCATTTT	CASSYSFRGNQPQHF
.	few	TRBJ2-3	TRBV2	TGTGCCAGCAGTGAGACCGGGTTTTTAAAGCAGTATTTT	CASSETGFLKQYF
TRBD1	few	TRBJ1-1	TRBV6-1	TGTGCCAGCACCTCCGGACAGGGGGCGAACACTGAAGCTTTCTTT	CASTSGQGANTEAFF
.	.	TRBJ2-1	TRBV2	TGTGCCAGCAGGCCCGGGACGGGTGAGCAGTTCTTC	CASRPGTGEQFF
.	many	TRBJ1-3	TRBV7-6	TGTGCCAGCAGCTTAGATCCGGCTGGAAACACCATATATTTT	CASSLDPAGNTIYF
.	many	TRBJ2-7	TRBV7-2	TGTGCCAGCAGCTCCTTAGGGGGAGCCTACGAGCAGTACTTC	CASSSLGGAYEQYF
.	few	TRBJ2-4	TRBV14	TGTGCCAGCAGCCAAAAACCAGGGAGAGGAGAAAACATTCAGTACTTC	CASSQKPGRGENIQYF
.	few	TRBJ2-3	TRBV25-1	TGTGCCAGCAGCCTTTTCTCAGATACGCAGTATTTT	CASSLFSDTQYF
.	few	TRBJ2-1	TRBV20-1	TGCAGTGCTCCCAGCGGGTCTAGCTCCTACAATGAGCAGTTCTTC	CSAPSGSSSYNEQFF
TRBD1	.	TRBJ2-7	TRBV27	TGTGCCAGCAGTTTAGTGGTGCCGGGACAGGGATCCTACGAGCAGTACTTC	CASSLVVPGQGSYEQYF
.	many	TRBJ2-3	TRBV7-2	TGTGCCAGCAGCTCTAGCACAGATACGCAGTATTTT	CASSSSTDTQYF